This TCR beta chain was sequenced in a study of blood T cell repertoires in COVID-19. Germline CDR1 SGHTA, CDR2 FQGNSA. The CDR3 contains 14 residues. With 5 bases removed from V and 5 bases from J, the gap between germline ends came to 10 bases. In the authors' workflow: Amplifying reference gene primers gave estimates of nucleated cell counts. The data were produced by immunoSEQ multiplex PCR, yet TCRdb's version contains in-frame clones alone and is incomplete. The V and J calls and clone size come from that table; D and trimming were worked out from the DNA. Of a few hundred thousand clones in the sample, around 89% are singletons; the top ten hold roughly 1.2%.

The TCR sequence derives from a man aged 40-55 years with acute or convalescent COVID-19. The chain combines TRBV7-2 with TRBJ1-6, with a tentative D call TRBD1 (5 bases). What was sequenced was peripheral blood. Here the CDR3 reads CASSRDRNNSPLHF. CDR3 nucleotides: TGTGCCAGCAGCCGTGACAGAAATAATTCACCCCTCCACTTT.